The 9 T cell receptor beta chains reported below all come from one sample, sequenced in a study of blood T cells in healthy people across ages. A second PCR of roughly 7 to 11 cycles used a sample-barcoded 5' primer and a J-beta primer mix. TCRdb ran MiXCR on the 5' RACE reads and lists one entry per CDR3 protein. Of 1,300,000 or so distinct CDR3 sequences in the sample, approximately 63% were seen once. Sample: blood. Receptors originate from a man aged 18 to 29 in good health.

This chain joins TRBV15 and TRBJ2-1, with D possibly matching TRBD1 (6 bases). Per germline, CDR1 LNHNV and CDR2 YYDKDF (reference sequence). Trimming removed 2 bases at V and 5 bases at J, with 13 bases between. The CDR3 covers 15 residues. CDR3 loop: CATSRNQQGNNEQFF. In nucleotides, the CDR3 is TGTGCCACCAGCAGAAACCAACAGGGAAACAATGAGCAGTTCTTC.

The chain has TRBV19 and TRBJ2-5, with TRBD1 identical over 8 bases. This CDR3 has 14 residues. V lost 7 bases and J lost 3; bases outside the gene matches: 7. Per germline, CDR1 LNHDA and CDR2 SQIVND (reference sequence). The CDR3 here is CASTKGQGEETQYF. CDR3 sequence (DNA): TGTGCCAGTACAAAAGGACAGGGTGAAGAGACCCAGTACTTC.

The rearrangement joins TRBV7-2 to TRBJ2-3; TRBD1 matches 8 bases. The J segment lost 2 bases and the V segment lost 3 bases, leaving 4 bases of the junction unmatched. The CDR3 has 15 residues. Germline V CDR1 and CDR2: SGHTA, FQGNSA. The CDR3 region is CASSFGQGNTDTQYF. CDR3 nucleotides: TGTGCCAGCAGCTTCGGACAGGGAAACACAGATACGCAGTATTTT.

The chain combines TRBV9 with TRBJ1-1; no firm D call. The germline V and J ends were trimmed by 3 bases and 5 bases, with 8 bases remaining between them. The CDR3 has 12 residues. Germline CDR1 is SGDLS and CDR2 is YYNGEE. The CDR3 region is CASSELSTEAFF. DNA of the CDR3: TGTGCCAGCAGCGAGTTATCGACTGAAGCTTTCTTT.

V gene TRBV27 combines with J gene TRBJ1-5; D ambiguous. The length of the CDR3 is 15 residues. Germline CDR1 reads MNHEY; CDR2 reads SMNVEV (reference sequence). Trimming left V 1 base short and J 3 bases short, with 10 bases between. In nucleotides, the CDR3 is TGTGCCAGCAGTTTATACCGGGCCCCCAATCAGCCCCAGCATTTT. This sequence encodes CASSLYRAPNQPQHF.

This clonotype was detected only a few times. The chain has TRBV7-8 and TRBJ2-5, with 9 bases that match TRBD2. The DNA matches TRBJ2-7 better at its end, which makes the J call doubtful. Germline V gene data show CDR1 as SGHVS and CDR2 as FQNEAQ. CDR3 size: 14 residues. CDR3 sequence (DNA): TGTGCCAGCACCACGCCTAGCGGGAACGCCGAGCAGTACTTC. This sequence encodes CASTTPSGNAEQYF.

The genes are TRBV20-1 and TRBJ2-3; 11 bases align to TRBD2. The CDR3 totals 15 residues. V was pared by 2 bases and J by 1 base, with 2 bases of the junction left unmatched. The germline CDR1 and CDR2 sequences are DFQATT and SNEGSKA (reference sequence). CDR3 sequence: CSARTSGGGTDTQYF. The DNA for the CDR3 is TGCAGTGCTAGAACTAGCGGGGGCGGCACAGATACGCAGTATTTT.

The J gene is TRBJ2-7, the V gene TRBV6-6; a weak D match, TRBD2 (5 bases). The CDR3 has 13 residues. Looked up from germline, CDR1 is MNHNY and CDR2 is SVGAGI (reference sequence). V lost 7 bases and J 2 bases, leaving 12 bases between the germline ends. The CDR3, as DNA: TGTGCCAGCACTCTCACGGGAACCTACGAGCAGTACTTC. Protein sequence: CASTLTGTYEQYF.

V and J are TRBV19 and TRBJ2-1, with D possibly matching TRBD1 (6 bases). Germline assignment: CDR1 LNHDA and CDR2 SQIVND (reference sequence). This CDR3 is built from 15 residues. Trimming took off 8 bases at V and 9 bases at J, with 23 bases between the two ends. The CDR3 protein is CASEGQVGGLGEQFF. CDR3 nucleotides: TGTGCCAGTGAGGGGCAGGTAGGGGGTTTGGGTGAGCAGTTCTTC.